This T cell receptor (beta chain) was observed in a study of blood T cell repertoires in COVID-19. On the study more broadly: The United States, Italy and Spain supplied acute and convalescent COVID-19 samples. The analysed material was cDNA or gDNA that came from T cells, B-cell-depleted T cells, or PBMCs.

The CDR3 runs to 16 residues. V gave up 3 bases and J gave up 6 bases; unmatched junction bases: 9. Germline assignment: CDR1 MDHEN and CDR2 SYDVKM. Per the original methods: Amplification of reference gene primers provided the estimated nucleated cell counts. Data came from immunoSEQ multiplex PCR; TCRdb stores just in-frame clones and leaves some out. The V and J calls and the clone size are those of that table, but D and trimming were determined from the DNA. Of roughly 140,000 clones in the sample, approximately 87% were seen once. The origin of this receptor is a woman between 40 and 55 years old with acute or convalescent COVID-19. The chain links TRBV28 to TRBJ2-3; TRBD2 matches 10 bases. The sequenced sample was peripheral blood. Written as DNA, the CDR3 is TGTGCCAGCAGTTTGGTCAGCGGGGGGGCCTCGGATACGCAGTATTTT. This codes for CASSLVSGGASDTQYF.